The subject of this entry is one TCR beta chain. Seattle enrolled patients during active infection and tracked them longitudinally. These data originate in a study of blood T cell repertoires in COVID-19. Study information: The analysed material was cDNA or gDNA that came from T cells, B-cell-depleted T cells, or PBMCs.

In the authors' methods: How many nucleated cells were present was estimated from reference gene primer amplification. Sequencing was performed with immunoSEQ multiplex PCR; in TCRdb, only in-frame clones are kept and a portion is missing. For V, J and clone size, that table is used; D and trimming come from the DNA. The repertoire holds roughly 160,000 clones, with approximately 85% as singletons. CDR1 is LNHDA and CDR2 is SQIVND in the germline V gene (reference sequence). The V end lost 7 bases, the J end lost 1 base, and 16 bases lay between the germline ends. CDR3 size: 15 residues. The source of this sequence is a woman aged 50 to 60 with COVID-19, enrolled during active disease. Input material: peripheral blood. This chain connects TRBV19 to TRBJ1-2; tentatively, D is TRBD1 (5 bases). The CDR3 bases are TGTGCCAGTATAAGAACAGGATTTCTTAACTATGGCTACACCTTC. Translation gives CASIRTGFLNYGYTF.